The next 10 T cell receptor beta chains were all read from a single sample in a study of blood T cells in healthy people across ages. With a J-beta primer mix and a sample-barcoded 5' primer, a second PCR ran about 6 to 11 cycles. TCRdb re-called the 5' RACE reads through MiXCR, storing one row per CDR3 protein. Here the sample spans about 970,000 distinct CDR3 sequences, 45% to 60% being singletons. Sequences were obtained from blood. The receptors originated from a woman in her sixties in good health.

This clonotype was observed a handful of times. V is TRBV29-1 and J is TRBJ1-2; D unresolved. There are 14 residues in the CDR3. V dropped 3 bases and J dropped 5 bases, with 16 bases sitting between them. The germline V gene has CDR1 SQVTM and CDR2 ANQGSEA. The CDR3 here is CSVDSAGEGYGYTF. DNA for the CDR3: TGCAGCGTTGACTCGGCAGGCGAGGGATATGGCTACACCTTC.

CDR3 DNA: TGTGCCAGCAGCTTAGTAGCTCGTCGGGAGACCCAGTACTTC. This gives the protein CASSLVARRETQYF. V usage is TRBV7-2 and J usage is TRBJ2-5; D is ambiguous. Germline CDR1 is SGHTA and CDR2 is FQGNSA. Trimming cost V 1 base and J 5 bases, with 11 bases left between them. The CDR3 is 14 amino acids. Full variable domain (outside the CDR3, taken from reference TRBV7-2 and TRBJ2-5): GAGVSQSPSNKVTEKGKDVELRCDPISGHTALYWYRQSLGQGLEFLIYFQGNSAPDKSGLPSDRFSAERTGGSVSTLTIQRTQQEDSAVYLCASSLVARRETQYFGPGTRLLVL.

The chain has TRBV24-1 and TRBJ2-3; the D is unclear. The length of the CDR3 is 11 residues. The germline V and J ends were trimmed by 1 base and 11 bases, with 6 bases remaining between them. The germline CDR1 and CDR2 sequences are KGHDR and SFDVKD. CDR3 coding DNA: TGTGCCACCAGTGATTTTAGTATGCAGTATTTT. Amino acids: CATSDFSMQYF.

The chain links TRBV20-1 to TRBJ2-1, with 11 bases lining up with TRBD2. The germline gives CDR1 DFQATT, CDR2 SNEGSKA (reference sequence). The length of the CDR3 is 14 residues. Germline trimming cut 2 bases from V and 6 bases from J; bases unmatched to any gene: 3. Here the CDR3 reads CSARNSGRANEQFF. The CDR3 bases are TGCAGTGCTAGAAATAGCGGGAGGGCCAATGAGCAGTTCTTC.

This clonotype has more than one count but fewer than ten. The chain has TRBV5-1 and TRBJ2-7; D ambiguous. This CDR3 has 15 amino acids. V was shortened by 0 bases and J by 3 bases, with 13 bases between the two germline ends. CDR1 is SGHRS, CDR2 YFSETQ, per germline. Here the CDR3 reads CASSLGTEYGYEQYF. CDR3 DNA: TGCGCCAGCAGCTTGGGGACCGAATACGGCTACGAGCAGTACTTC.

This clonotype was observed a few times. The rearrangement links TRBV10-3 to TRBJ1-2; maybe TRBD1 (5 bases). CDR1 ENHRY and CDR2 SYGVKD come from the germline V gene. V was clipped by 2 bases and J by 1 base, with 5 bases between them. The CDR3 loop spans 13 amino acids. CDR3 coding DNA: TGTGCCATCAGTGAGGACAGTAACTATGGCTACACCTTC. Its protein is CAISEDSNYGYTF.

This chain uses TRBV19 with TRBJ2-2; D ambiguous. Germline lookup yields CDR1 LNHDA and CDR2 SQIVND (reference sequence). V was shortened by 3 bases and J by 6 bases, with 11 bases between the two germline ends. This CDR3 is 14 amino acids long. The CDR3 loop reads CASSIRGGPGELFF. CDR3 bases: TGTGCCAGTAGTATCCGAGGTGGCCCCGGGGAGCTGTTTTTT.

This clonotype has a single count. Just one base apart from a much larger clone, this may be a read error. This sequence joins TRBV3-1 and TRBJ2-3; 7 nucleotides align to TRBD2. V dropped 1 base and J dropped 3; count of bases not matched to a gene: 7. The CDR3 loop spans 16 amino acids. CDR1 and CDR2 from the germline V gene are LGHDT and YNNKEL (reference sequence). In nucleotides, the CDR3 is TGTGCCAGCAGCCAAGGTGGCAACGGGAGGACAGATACGCAGTATTTT. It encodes CASSQGGNGRTDTQYF.

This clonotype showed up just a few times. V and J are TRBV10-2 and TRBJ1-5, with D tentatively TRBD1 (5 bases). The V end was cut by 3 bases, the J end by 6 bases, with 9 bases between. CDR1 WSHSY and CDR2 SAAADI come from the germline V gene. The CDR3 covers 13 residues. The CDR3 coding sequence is TGCGCCAGCAGTGATGGGGCGGGTCAGCCCCAGCATTTT. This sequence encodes CASSDGAGQPQHF.

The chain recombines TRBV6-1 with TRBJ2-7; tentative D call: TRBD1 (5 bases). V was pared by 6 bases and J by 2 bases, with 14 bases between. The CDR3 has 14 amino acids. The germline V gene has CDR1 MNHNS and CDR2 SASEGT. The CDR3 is CASRPQDGPYEQYF. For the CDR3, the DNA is TGTGCCAGCAGACCACAGGATGGGCCCTACGAGCAGTACTTC.